One and the same sample provided the 8 T cell receptor beta chains below, sequenced in a study of HIV-infected children after antiretroviral therapy interruption. The TCR library was built from RNA with a 3' RACE protocol and unique molecular identifiers. TCRdb recomputed calls from the 3' RACE reads with MiXCR, one row per CDR3 protein. This repertoire shows approximately 96,000 distinct CDR3 sequences, around 6.9% found once; its top ten account for about 1.1%. Treatment reported: PENTA 11 planned treatment interruption arm or continuous ART arm. The material sequenced was CD45RA+ CD4+ T cells from PBMCs, pooled from several time points, taken from a donor given antiretroviral therapy, either interrupted or continuous. Subset meaning: naive CD4+ CD45RA+ CD45RO- T cells. Every receptor here comes from a pool of human donors with HIV.

This clonotype was seen a few times. The rearrangement uses TRBV15 and TRBJ2-7; D remains ambiguous. Looked up from germline, CDR1 is LNHNV and CDR2 is YYDKDF (reference sequence). Trimming took off 4 bases at V and 4 bases at J, with 2 bases between the two ends. This CDR3 has 10 residues. CDR3 in DNA: TGTGCCACCAGCATATACGAGCAGTACTTC. This gives the protein CATSIYEQYF. Using reference TRBV15 and TRBJ2-7 for the parts outside the CDR3, the full variable domain is DAMVIQNPRYQVTQFGKPVTLSCSQTLNHNVMYWYQQKSSQAPKLLFHYYDKDFNNEADTPDNFQSRRPNTSFCFLDIRSPGLGDTAMYLCATSIYEQYFGPGTRLTVT.

This clonotype has just a few counts. This chain connects TRBV2 to TRBJ1-2, with D perhaps matching TRBD1 (6 bases). This CDR3 has 15 amino acids. V lost 6 bases to trimming and J lost 5 bases, with 19 bases between them. The V gene's germline CDR1 is SNHLY and CDR2 FYNNEI. The CDR3 sequence: CASSPSAGTTYGYTF. Here the CDR3 DNA reads TGTGCCAGCAGCCCTAGCGCCGGGACAACTTATGGCTACACCTTC.

This clonotype was seen ten or more times. This sequence joins TRBV6-1 and TRBJ2-6; the D is unclear. CDR1 MNHNS and CDR2 SASEGT come from the germline V gene. V was shortened by 11 bases and J by 0 bases, with 11 bases between the two germline ends. This CDR3 spans 14 amino acids. Here the CDR3 reads CAGYRDSGANVLTF. DNA for the CDR3: TGTGCCGGCTACAGAGACTCTGGGGCCAACGTCCTGACTTTC.

This clonotype was seen many times. The chain links TRBV19 to TRBJ1-1, with D unclear. Trimming took off 2 bases at V and 9 bases at J, with 13 bases between the two ends. Germline values: CDR1 LNHDA, CDR2 SQIVND (reference sequence). The CDR3 totals 13 residues. The CDR3 reads CASSINVRAQAFF. The CDR3 DNA follows: TGTGCCAGTAGTATAAACGTTAGGGCCCAAGCTTTCTTT.

This clonotype was observed a handful of times. V usage is TRBV3-2 and J usage is TRBJ2-6; the listed D gene, TRBD2, was not tested against the DNA. TRBV3-2 is noted as a pseudogene. The CDR3 loop spans 15 amino acids. Here the CDR3 reads CASSQQPLVANVLTF. For the CDR3, the DNA is TGTGCCAGCAGCCAGCAGCCCTTAGTGGCCAACGTCCTGACTTTC.

This chain links TRBV20-1 with TRBJ1-1, with 7 bases fitting TRBD1. The trim removed 5 bases at V and 4 bases at J, leaving 7 bases unmatched. Germline CDR1 is DFQATT and CDR2 is SNEGSKA (reference sequence). This CDR3 spans 13 amino acids. The CDR3 DNA sequence: TGCAGTGCTTTTAAACAGGGGTTCACTGAAGCTTTCTTT. Encoded protein: CSAFKQGFTEAFF.

Many counts were recorded for this clonotype. This sequence joins TRBV27 and TRBJ2-5, with 9 bases that match TRBD2. Germline V gene lookup returns CDR1 MNHEY and CDR2 SMNVEV (reference sequence). There are 16 residues in the CDR3. J lost 2 bases, V lost 8 bases, and 12 bases had no gene match. The CDR3 here is CASYRQGLADQETQYF. As DNA, the CDR3 is TGTGCCAGCTACCGCCAGGGACTAGCAGATCAAGAGACCCAGTACTTC.

The chain combines TRBV2 with TRBJ2-3, with a weak D call TRBD1 (8 bases). The V gene's germline CDR1 is SNHLY and CDR2 FYNNEI. The CDR3 extends over 15 amino acids. The V end lost 6 bases, the J end lost 3 bases, and 16 bases lay between the germline ends. CDR3 region: CASSKQGGVTDTQYF. The CDR3 nucleotides read TGTGCCAGCAGCAAACAGGGGGGGGTTACAGATACGCAGTATTTT. The full variable domain, with the rest looked up from reference TRBV2 and TRBJ2-3, is EPEVTQTPSHQVTQMGQEVILRCVPISNHLYFYWYRQILGQKVEFLVSFYNNEISEKSEIFDDQFSVERPDGSNFTLKIRSTKLEDSAMYFCASSKQGGVTDTQYFGPGTRLTVL.